This entry concerns a single T cell receptor (beta chain). Only in-frame clones appear in the TCRdb table, and some are missing; sequencing was by immunoSEQ multiplex PCR. Of roughly 100,000 clones listed, roughly four fifths are singletons. The sample belongs to a study of blood T cell repertoires in COVID-19. Trimming pared 6 bases from V and 4 bases from J, leaving 9 bases between. CDR1 is MNHEY and CDR2 is SVGAGI in the germline V gene. The CDR3 has 12 amino acids. Sequencing was performed on peripheral blood. The gene calls are TRBV6-5 and TRBJ2-5, with D perhaps matching TRBD1 (6 bases). The receptor was derived from a man aged 35-49 years with active or convalescent COVID-19. CDR3 DNA: TGTGCCAGCAGCCAGGGGTCAGAGACCCAGTACTTC. Protein: CASSQGSETQYF.